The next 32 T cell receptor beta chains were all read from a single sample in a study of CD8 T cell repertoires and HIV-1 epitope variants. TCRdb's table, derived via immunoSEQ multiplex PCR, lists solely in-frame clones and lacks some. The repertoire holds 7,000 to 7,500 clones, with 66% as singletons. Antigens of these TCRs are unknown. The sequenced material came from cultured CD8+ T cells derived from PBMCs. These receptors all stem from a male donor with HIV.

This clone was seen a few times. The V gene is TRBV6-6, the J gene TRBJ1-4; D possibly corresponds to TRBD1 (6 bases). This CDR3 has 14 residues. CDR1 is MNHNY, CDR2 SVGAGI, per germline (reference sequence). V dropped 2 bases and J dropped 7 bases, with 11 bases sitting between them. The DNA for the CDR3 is TGTGCCAGCAGTTACAGGGAGGGGGGTGAAAAACTGTTTTTT. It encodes CASSYREGGEKLFF.

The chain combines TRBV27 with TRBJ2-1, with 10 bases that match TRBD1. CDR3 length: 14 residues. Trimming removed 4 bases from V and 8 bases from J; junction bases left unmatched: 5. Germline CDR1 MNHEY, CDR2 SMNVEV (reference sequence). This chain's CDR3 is CASSSWTGGDEQFF. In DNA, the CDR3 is TGTGCCAGCAGTTCTTGGACAGGGGGTGATGAGCAGTTCTTC.

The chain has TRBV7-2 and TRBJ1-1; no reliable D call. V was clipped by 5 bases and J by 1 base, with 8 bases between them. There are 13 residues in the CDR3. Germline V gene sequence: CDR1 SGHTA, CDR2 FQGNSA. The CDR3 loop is CASSVRPNTEAFF. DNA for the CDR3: TGTGCCAGCAGCGTCCGACCGAACACTGAAGCTTTCTTT. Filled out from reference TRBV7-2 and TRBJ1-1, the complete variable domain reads GAGVSQSPSNKVTEKGKDVELRCDPISGHTALYWYRQSLGQGLEFLIYFQGNSAPDKSGLPSDRFSAERTGGSVSTLTIQRTQQEDSAVYLCASSVRPNTEAFFGQGTRLTVV.

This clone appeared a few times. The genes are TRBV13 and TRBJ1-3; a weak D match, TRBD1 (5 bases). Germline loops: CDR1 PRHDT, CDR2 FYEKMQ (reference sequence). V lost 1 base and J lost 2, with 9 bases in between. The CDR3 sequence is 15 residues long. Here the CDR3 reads CASSLAGKAGNTIYF. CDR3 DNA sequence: TGTGCCAGCAGCTTAGCAGGGAAGGCTGGAAACACCATATATTTT.

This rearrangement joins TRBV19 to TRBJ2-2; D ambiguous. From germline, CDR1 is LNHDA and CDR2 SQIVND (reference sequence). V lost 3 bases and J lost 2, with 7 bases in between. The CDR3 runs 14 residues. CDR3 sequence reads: CASSINSNTGELFF. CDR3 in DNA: TGTGCCAGTAGTATCAACAGCAACACCGGGGAGCTGTTTTTT.

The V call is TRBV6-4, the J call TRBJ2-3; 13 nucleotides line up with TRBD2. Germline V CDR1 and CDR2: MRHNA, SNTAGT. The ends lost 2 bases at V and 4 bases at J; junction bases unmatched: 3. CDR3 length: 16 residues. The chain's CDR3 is CASSDATSGGSDTQYF. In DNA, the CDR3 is TGTGCCAGCAGTGACGCGACTAGCGGGGGGTCAGATACGCAGTATTTT.

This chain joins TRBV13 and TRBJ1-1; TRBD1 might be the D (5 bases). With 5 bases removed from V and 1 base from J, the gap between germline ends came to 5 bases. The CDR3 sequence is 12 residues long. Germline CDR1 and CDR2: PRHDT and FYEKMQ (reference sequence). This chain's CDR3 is CASSQGNTEAFF. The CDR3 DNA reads TGTGCCAGCAGCCAGGGGAACACTGAAGCTTTCTTT.

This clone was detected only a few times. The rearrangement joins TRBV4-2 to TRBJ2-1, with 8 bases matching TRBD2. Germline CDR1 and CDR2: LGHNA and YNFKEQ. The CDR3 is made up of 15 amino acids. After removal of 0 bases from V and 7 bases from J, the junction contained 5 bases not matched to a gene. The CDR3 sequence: CASSQEGGGINEQFF. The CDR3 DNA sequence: TGTGCCAGCAGCCAAGAAGGCGGGGGGATAAATGAGCAGTTCTTC.

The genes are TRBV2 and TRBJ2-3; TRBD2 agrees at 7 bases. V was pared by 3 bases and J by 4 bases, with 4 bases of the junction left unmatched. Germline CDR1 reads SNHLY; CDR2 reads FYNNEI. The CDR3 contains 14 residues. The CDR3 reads CASSEAGAPDTQYF. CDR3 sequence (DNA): TGTGCCAGCAGTGAGGCGGGAGCCCCAGATACGCAGTATTTT.

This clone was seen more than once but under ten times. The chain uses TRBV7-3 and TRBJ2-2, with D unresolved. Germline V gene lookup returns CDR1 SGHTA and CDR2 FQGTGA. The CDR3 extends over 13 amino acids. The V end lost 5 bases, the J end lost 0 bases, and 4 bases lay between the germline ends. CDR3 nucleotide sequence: TGTGCCAGCAGCCCAACGAACACCGGGGAGCTGTTTTTT. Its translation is CASSPTNTGELFF.

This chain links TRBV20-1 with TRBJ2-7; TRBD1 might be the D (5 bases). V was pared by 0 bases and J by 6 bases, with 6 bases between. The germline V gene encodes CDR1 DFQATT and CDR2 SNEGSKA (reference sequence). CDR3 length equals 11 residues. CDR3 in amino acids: CSARDQGEQYF. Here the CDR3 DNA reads TGCAGTGCTAGAGATCAGGGCGAGCAGTACTTC.

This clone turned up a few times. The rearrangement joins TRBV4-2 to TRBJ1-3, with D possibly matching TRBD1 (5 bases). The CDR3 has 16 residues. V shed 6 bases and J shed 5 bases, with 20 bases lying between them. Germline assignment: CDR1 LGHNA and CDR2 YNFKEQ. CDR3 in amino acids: CASSPSLGTGRNTIYF. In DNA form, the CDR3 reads TGTGCCAGCAGTCCAAGTCTTGGGACCGGAAGAAACACCATATATTTT.

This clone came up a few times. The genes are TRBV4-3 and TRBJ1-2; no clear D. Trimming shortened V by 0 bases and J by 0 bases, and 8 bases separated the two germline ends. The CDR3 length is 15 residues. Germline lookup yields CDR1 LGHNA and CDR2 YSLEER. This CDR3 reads CASSQELGSNYGYTF. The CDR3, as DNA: TGCGCCAGCAGCCAAGAGCTCGGATCTAACTATGGCTACACCTTC.

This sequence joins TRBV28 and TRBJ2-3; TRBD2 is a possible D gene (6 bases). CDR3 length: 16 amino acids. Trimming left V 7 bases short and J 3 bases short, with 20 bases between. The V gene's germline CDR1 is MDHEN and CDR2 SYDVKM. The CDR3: CASTPPGGVGTDTQYF. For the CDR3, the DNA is TGTGCCAGCACCCCCCCAGGAGGGGTAGGGACAGATACGCAGTATTTT.

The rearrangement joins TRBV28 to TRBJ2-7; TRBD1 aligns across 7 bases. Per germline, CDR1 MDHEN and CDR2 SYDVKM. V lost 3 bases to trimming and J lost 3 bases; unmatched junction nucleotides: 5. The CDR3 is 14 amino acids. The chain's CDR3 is CASSFAGTVYEQYF. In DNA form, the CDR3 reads TGTGCCAGCAGTTTCGCCGGGACAGTCTACGAGCAGTACTTC.

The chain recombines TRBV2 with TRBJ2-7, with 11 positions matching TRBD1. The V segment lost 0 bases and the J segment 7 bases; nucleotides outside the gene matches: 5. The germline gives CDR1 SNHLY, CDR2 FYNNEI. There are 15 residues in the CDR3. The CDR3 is CASSEAGQGAWEQYF. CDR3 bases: TGTGCCAGCAGTGAAGCTGGACAGGGGGCGTGGGAGCAGTACTTC.

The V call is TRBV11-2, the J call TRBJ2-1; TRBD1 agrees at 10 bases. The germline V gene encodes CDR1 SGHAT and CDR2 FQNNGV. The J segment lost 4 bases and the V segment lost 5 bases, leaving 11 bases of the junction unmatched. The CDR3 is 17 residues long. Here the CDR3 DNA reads TGTGCCAGCAGCCCAGCCCCCGGGACAGGGGATTACAATGAGCAGTTCTTC. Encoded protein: CASSPAPGTGDYNEQFF.

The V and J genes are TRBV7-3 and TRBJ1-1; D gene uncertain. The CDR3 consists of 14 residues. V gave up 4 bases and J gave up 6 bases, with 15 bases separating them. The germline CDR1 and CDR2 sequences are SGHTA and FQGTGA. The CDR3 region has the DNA TGTGCCAGCAGCTCTGCGGCGGGTGACCCTGAAGCTTTCTTT. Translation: CASSSAAGDPEAFF.

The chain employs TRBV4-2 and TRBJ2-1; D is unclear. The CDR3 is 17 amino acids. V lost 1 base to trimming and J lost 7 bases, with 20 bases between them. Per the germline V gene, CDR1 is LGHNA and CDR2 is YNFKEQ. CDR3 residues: CASSQAETGSFVNEQFF. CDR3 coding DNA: TGTGCCAGCAGCCAAGCCGAAACTGGCTCGTTTGTGAATGAGCAGTTCTTC.

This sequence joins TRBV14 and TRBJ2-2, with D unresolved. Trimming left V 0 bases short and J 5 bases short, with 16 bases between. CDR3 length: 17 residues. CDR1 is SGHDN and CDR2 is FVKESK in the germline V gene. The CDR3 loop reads CASSQEWAPVETGELFF. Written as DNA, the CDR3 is TGTGCCAGCAGCCAAGAGTGGGCCCCGGTTGAAACCGGGGAGCTGTTTTTT.

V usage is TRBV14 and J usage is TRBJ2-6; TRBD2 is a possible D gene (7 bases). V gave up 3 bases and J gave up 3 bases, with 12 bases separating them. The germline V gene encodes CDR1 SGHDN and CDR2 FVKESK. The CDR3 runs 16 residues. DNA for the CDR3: TGTGCCAGCAGCCAGTCCGGGGGGCTTGGGGCCAACGTCCTGACTTTC. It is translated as CASSQSGGLGANVLTF.

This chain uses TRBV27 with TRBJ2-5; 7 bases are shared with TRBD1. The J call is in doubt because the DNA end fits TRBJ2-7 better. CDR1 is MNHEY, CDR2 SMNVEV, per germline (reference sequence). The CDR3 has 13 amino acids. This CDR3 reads CASRTGHSYEQYF. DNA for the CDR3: TGTGCCAGCAGGACAGGGCACTCCTACGAGCAGTACTTC.

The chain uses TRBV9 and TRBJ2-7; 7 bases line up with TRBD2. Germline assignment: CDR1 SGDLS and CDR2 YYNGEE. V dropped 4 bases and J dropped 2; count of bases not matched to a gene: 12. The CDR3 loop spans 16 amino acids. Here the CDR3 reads CASSPSSGRGAYEQYF. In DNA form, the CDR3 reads TGTGCCAGCAGCCCTTCTAGCGGCCGAGGAGCCTACGAGCAGTACTTC.

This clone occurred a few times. The DNA of the CDR3 is TGTGCCAGTAGTATAGCGGGGGACAGCCTCTACGAGCAGTACTTC. Amino acid sequence: CASSIAGDSLYEQYF. This rearrangement joins TRBV19 to TRBJ2-7, with D possibly being TRBD1 (7 bases). Trimming took off 1 base at V and 3 bases at J, with 13 bases between the two ends. Per germline, CDR1 LNHDA and CDR2 SQIVND (reference sequence). CDR3 length equals 15 residues. Combining the CDR3 with reference TRBV19 and TRBJ2-7 gives the whole variable domain DGGITQSPKYLFRKEGQNVTLSCEQNLNHDAMYWYRQDPGQGLRLIYYSQIVNDFQKGDIAEGYSVSREKKESFPLTVTSAQKNPTAFYLCASSIAGDSLYEQYFGPGTRLTVT.

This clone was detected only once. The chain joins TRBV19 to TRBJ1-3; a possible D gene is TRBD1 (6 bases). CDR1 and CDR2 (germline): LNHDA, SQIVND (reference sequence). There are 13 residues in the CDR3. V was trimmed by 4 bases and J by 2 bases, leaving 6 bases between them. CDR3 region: CASSNRAGNTIYF. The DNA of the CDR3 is TGTGCCAGTAGTAACAGGGCTGGAAACACCATATATTTT.

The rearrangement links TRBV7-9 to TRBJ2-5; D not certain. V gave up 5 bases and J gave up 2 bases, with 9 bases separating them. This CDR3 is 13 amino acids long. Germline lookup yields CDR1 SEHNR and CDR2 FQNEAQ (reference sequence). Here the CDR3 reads CASSPHSQETQYF. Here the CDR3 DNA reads TGTGCCAGCAGCCCCCACAGTCAAGAGACCCAGTACTTC.

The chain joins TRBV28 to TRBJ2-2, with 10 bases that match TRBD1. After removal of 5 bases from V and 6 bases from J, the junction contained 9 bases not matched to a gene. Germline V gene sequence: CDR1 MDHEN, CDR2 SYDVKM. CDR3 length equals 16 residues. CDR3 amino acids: CASSPHDRGQSGELFF. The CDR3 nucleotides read TGTGCCAGCAGTCCCCACGACAGGGGGCAGTCCGGGGAGCTGTTTTTT. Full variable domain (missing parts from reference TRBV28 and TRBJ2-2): DVKVTQSSRYLVKRTGEKVFLECVQDMDHENMFWYRQDPGLGLRLIYFSYDVKMKEKGDIPEGYSVSREKKERFSLILESASTNQTSMYLCASSPHDRGQSGELFFGEGSRLTVL.

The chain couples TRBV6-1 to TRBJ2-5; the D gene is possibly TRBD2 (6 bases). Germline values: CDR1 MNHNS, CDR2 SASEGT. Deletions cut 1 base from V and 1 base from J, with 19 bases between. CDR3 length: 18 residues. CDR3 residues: CASSEVAGSIAAQETQYF. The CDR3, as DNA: TGTGCCAGCAGTGAAGTGGCAGGGTCAATAGCGGCCCAAGAGACCCAGTACTTC.

The CDR3 nucleotides are TGTGCCATCAAAGGGCAGTGGAACACTGAAGCTTTCTTT. Encoded protein: CAIKGQWNTEAFF. The V call is TRBV10-3, the J call TRBJ1-1; D not certain. The ends were cut back, 7 bases at V and 1 base at J, with 10 bases in the middle. There are 13 residues in the CDR3. Germline lookup yields CDR1 ENHRY and CDR2 SYGVKD.

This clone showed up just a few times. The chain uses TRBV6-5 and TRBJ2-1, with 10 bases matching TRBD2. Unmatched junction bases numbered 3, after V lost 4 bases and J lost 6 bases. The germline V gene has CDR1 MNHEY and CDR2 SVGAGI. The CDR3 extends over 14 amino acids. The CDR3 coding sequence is TGTGCCAGCAGTTTGGGACTAGCGCTCAATGAGCAGTTCTTC. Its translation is CASSLGLALNEQFF.

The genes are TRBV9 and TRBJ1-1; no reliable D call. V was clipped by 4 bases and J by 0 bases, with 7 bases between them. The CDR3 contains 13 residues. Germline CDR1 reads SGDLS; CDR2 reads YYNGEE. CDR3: CASSTQVNTEAFF. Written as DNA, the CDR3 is TGTGCCAGCAGCACCCAGGTGAACACTGAAGCTTTCTTT.

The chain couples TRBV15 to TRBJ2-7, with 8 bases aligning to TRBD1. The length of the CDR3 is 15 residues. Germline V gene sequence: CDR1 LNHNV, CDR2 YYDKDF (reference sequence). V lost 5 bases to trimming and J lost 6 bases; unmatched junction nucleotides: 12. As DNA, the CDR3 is TGTGCCACCAGCGATGGGACAGGTGGCATTGGCGAGCAGTACTTC. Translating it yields CATSDGTGGIGEQYF.